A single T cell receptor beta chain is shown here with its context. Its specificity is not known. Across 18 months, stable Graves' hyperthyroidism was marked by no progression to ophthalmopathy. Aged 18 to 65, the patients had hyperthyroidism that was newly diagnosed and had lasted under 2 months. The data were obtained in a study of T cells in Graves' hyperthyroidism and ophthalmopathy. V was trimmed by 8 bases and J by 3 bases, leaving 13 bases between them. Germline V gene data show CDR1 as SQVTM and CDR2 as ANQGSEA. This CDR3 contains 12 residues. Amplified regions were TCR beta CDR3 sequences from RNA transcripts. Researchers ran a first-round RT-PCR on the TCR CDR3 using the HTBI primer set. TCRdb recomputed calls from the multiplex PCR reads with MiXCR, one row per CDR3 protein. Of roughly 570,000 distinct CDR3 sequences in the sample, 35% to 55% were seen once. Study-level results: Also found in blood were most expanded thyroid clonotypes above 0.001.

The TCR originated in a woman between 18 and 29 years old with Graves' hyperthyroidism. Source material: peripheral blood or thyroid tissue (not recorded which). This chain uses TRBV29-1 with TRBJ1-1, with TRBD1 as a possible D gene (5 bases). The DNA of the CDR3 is TGCAGCTCCATGGACACGGACACTGAAGCTTTCTTT. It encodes CSSMDTDTEAFF.